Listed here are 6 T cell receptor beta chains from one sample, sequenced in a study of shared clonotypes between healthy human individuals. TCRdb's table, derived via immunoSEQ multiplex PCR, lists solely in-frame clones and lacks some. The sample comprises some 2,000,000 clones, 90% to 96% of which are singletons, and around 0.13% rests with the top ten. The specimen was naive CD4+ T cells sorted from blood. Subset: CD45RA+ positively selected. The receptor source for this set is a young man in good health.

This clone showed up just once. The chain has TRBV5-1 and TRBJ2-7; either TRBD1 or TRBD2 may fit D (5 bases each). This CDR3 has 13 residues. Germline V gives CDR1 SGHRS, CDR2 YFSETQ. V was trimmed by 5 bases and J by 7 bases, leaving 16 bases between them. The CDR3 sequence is CASRQVTGPEQYF. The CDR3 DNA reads TGCGCCAGCAGGCAAGTGACGGGGCCGGAGCAGTACTTC.

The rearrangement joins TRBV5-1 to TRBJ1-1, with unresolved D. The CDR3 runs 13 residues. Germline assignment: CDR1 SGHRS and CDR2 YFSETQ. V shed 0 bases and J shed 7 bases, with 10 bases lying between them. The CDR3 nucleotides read TGCGCCAGCAGCTTGGAAAGACGGAATGAAGCTTTCTTT. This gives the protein CASSLERRNEAFF.

In nucleotides, the CDR3 is TGTGCCAGCAGTTACATAGGAGGGTTGAACACTGAAGCTTTCTTT. Its translation is CASSYIGGLNTEAFF. V gene TRBV6-6 combines with J gene TRBJ1-1; D not resolved. The V end was cut by 2 bases, the J end by 0 bases, with 10 bases between. The CDR3 runs to 15 residues. Germline CDR1 is MNHNY and CDR2 is SVGAGI (reference sequence).

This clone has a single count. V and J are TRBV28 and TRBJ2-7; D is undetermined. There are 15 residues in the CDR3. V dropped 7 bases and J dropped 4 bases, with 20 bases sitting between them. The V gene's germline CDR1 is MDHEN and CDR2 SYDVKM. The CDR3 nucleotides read TGTGCCAGCACAAAAAAAGGGAAGGTACATTACGAGCAGTACTTC. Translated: CASTKKGKVHYEQYF.

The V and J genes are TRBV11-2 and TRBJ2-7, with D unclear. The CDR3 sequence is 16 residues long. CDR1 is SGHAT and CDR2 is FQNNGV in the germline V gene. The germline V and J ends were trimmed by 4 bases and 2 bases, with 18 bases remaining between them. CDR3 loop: CASSSFPKGSTYEQYF. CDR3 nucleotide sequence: TGTGCCAGCAGCTCCTTCCCCAAGGGATCTACCTACGAGCAGTACTTC. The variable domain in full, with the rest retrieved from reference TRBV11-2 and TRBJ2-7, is EAGVAQSPRYKIIEKRQSVAFWCNPISGHATLYWYQQILGQGPKLLIQFQNNGVVDDSQLPKDRFSAERLKGVDSTLKIQPAKLEDSAVYLCASSSFPKGSTYEQYFGPGTRLTVT.

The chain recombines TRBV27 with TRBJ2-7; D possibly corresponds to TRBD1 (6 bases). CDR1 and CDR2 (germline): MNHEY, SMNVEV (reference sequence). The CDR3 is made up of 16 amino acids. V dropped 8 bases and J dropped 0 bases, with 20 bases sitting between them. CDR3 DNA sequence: TGTGCCAGCGCGAGGGGGATGGGGACCCGCTCCTACGAGCAGTACTTC. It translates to CASARGMGTRSYEQYF.